The 25 T cell receptor beta chains presented below share a single source sample, sequenced in a study of T cell responses to AZD1222 COVID-19 vaccine. Some clones are missing from TCRdb's copy, which holds only in-frame ones; the method was immunoSEQ multiplex PCR. The table records about 110,000 clones, about 85% of them present only once. The sample was peripheral blood, taken on day 0 of AZD1222 vaccination. All receptors come from an adult in good health.

The V call is TRBV6-1, the J call TRBJ1-6; tentative D call: TRBD1 (5 bases). This CDR3 comprises 13 residues. Germline V CDR1 and CDR2: MNHNS, SASEGT. Deletions cut 2 bases from V and 7 bases from J, with 6 bases between. The CDR3 loop reads CASSERGNSPLHF. CDR3 nucleotide sequence: TGTGCCAGCAGTGAAAGGGGAAATTCACCCCTCCACTTT.

Turning to this clone: The same CDR3 is also encoded by other DNA sequences in this sample. The chain combines TRBV10-2 with TRBJ1-5, with unresolved D. Germline V lookup: CDR1 WSHSY, CDR2 SAAADI. The CDR3 runs 12 residues. V was clipped by 4 bases and J by 7 bases, with 8 bases between them. CDR3 amino acids: CASSGVGQPQHF. The CDR3 DNA is TGCGCCAGCAGTGGAGTGGGCCAGCCCCAGCATTTT.

The chain combines TRBV6-5 with TRBJ2-7, with 8 bases aligning to TRBD2. This CDR3 is 14 amino acids long. Germline CDR1 MNHEY, CDR2 SVGAGI. After removal of 6 bases from V and 3 bases from J, the junction contained 7 bases not matched to a gene. For the CDR3, the DNA is TGTGCCAGCAGAGGCCCTGGGACTAGCTACGAGCAGTACTTC. As protein: CASRGPGTSYEQYF.

The chain uses TRBV7-9 and TRBJ2-7; 7 bases fit TRBD1. Germline V lookup: CDR1 SEHNR, CDR2 FQNEAQ (reference sequence). The CDR3 loop spans 13 amino acids. V shed 3 bases, J shed 9 bases, and the junction held 8 bases outside the gene matches. CDR3 bases: TGTGCCAGCAGCTTGGTAGTCGGGACAGCGCAGTACTTC. Protein: CASSLVVGTAQYF.

The gene calls are TRBV4-1 and TRBJ2-7; D unresolved. Trimming stripped 2 bases from V and 4 bases from J, with 9 bases between. This CDR3 has 13 amino acids. The germline gives CDR1 MGHRA, CDR2 YSYEKL. The CDR3, as DNA: TGCGCCAGCAGCCAACCTCGGCCATACGAGCAGTACTTC. This gives the protein CASSQPRPYEQYF.

The rearrangement uses TRBV24-1 and TRBJ2-2; D call uncertain. The CDR3 covers 17 residues. The V gene lost 1 base and the J gene lost 3 bases, with 14 bases spanning the gap. Germline V gene data show CDR1 as KGHDR and CDR2 as SFDVKD. Written as DNA, the CDR3 is TGTGCCACCAGTGATTTTAATCGGAAAAGTTACACCGGGGAGCTGTTTTTT. It yields the protein CATSDFNRKSYTGELFF.

CDR3 sequence: CASSENGYSNQPQHF. DNA for the CDR3: TGTGCCAGCAGTGAAAACGGATATAGCAATCAGCCCCAGCATTTT. This chain uses TRBV2 with TRBJ1-5, with D uncertain. Germline lookup yields CDR1 SNHLY and CDR2 FYNNEI. The CDR3 is 15 amino acids. V was clipped by 2 bases and J by 0 bases, with 8 bases between them. Full variable domain (missing parts from reference TRBV2 and TRBJ1-5): EPEVTQTPSHQVTQMGQEVILRCVPISNHLYFYWYRQILGQKVEFLVSFYNNEISEKSEIFDDQFSVERPDGSNFTLKIRSTKLEDSAMYFCASSENGYSNQPQHFGDGTRLSIL.

This clone is a singleton in its sample. The rearrangement uses TRBV10-2 and TRBJ1-1; D is undetermined. The germline V gene encodes CDR1 WSHSY and CDR2 SAAADI. V was trimmed by 6 bases and J by 5 bases, leaving 10 bases between them. There are 12 residues in the CDR3. The CDR3 region is CASRATATEAFF. The CDR3 DNA reads as TGCGCCAGCAGAGCAACAGCGACTGAAGCTTTCTTT.

The rearrangement joins TRBV3-1 (or the pseudogene TRBV3-2) to TRBJ2-1, with a weak D call TRBD1 (5 bases). The CDR3 consists of 15 residues. From germline, CDR1 is LGHDT and CDR2 YNNKEL (reference sequence). Trimming removed 4 bases from V and 4 bases from J, with 14 bases in between. CDR3 loop: CASSRRGSDYNEQFF. In nucleotides, the CDR3 is TGTGCCAGCAGCCGAAGGGGTTCAGATTACAATGAGCAGTTCTTC.

The chain joins TRBV11-2 to TRBJ2-7; D remains unclear. Trimming took off 5 bases at V and 3 bases at J, with 5 bases between the two ends. This CDR3 has 11 residues. Germline loops: CDR1 SGHAT, CDR2 FQNNGV. DNA of the CDR3: TGTGCCAGCAGCCCCCACTACGAGCAGTACTTC. Translating gives CASSPHYEQYF.

The chain carries TRBV5-1 and TRBJ1-1, with D possibly matching TRBD1 (6 bases). The CDR3 totals 12 residues. Trimming took 4 bases from V and 6 from J, leaving 10 bases between them. Germline lookup yields CDR1 SGHRS and CDR2 YFSETQ. The CDR3 DNA follows: TGCGCCAGCAGCCCGGGGGCAGCTGAAGCTTTCTTT. Protein product: CASSPGAAEAFF.

The chain combines TRBV2 with TRBJ1-6; weak D call: TRBD1 (5 bases). The CDR3 totals 15 residues. The germline gives CDR1 SNHLY, CDR2 FYNNEI. Trimming cost V 7 bases and J 5 bases, with 15 bases left between them. CDR3 amino acids: CASIPIKGDNSPLHF. CDR3 nucleotide sequence: TGTGCCAGCATACCCATAAAAGGGGATAATTCACCCCTCCACTTT. Combining the CDR3 with reference TRBV2 and TRBJ1-6 gives the whole variable domain EPEVTQTPSHQVTQMGQEVILRCVPISNHLYFYWYRQILGQKVEFLVSFYNNEISEKSEIFDDQFSVERPDGSNFTLKIRSTKLEDSAMYFCASIPIKGDNSPLHFGNGTRLTVT.

V and J are TRBV19 and TRBJ1-5; D is ambiguous. Germline assignment: CDR1 LNHDA and CDR2 SQIVND (reference sequence). The V gene lost 2 bases and the J gene lost 5 bases, with 16 bases spanning the gap. The CDR3 is 16 amino acids. The CDR3 bases are TGTGCCAGTAGTATATGGGGTAGAACTGGAGATCAGCCCCAGCATTTT. This gives the protein CASSIWGRTGDQPQHF.

The V gene is TRBV11-2, the J gene TRBJ1-1; 8 nucleotides line up with TRBD1. Trimming removed 5 bases from V and 4 bases from J; junction bases left unmatched: 9. This CDR3 has 15 amino acids. Germline CDR1 is SGHAT and CDR2 is FQNNGV. Written as DNA, the CDR3 is TGTGCCAGCAGCGTAACCCAGGGGGCGATCACTGAAGCTTTCTTT. Protein sequence: CASSVTQGAITEAFF. The full variable domain, with the rest looked up from reference TRBV11-2 and TRBJ1-1, is EAGVAQSPRYKIIEKRQSVAFWCNPISGHATLYWYQQILGQGPKLLIQFQNNGVVDDSQLPKDRFSAERLKGVDSTLKIQPAKLEDSAVYLCASSVTQGAITEAFFGQGTRLTVV.

A single count supports this clone. The chain combines TRBV19 with TRBJ1-1; tentative D call: TRBD1 (5 bases). V was cut by 8 bases and J by 11 bases, with 15 bases left in between. Germline V gene sequence: CDR1 LNHDA, CDR2 SQIVND (reference sequence). This CDR3 spans 11 amino acids. The CDR3 bases are TGTGCCAGTCGGACACCAGCGAGGGCTTTCTTT. Residues: CASRTPARAFF.

V and J are TRBV18 and TRBJ2-3, with 7 bases that match TRBD1. CDR3 length: 15 residues. Trimming at V came to 5 bases and at J to 1 base, leaving 6 bases not matched to a gene. The germline V gene encodes CDR1 KGHSH and CDR2 LQKENI. The CDR3 here is CASSSRTGRTDTQYF. CDR3 nucleotides: TGTGCCAGCTCAAGCCGGACAGGACGCACAGATACGCAGTATTTT.

The chain joins TRBV6-5 to TRBJ2-1; TRBD2 matches at 7 bases. This CDR3 is built from 15 residues. CDR1 is MNHEY, CDR2 SVGAGI, per germline. Unmatched junction bases numbered 8, after V lost 5 bases and J lost 4 bases. The CDR3 spells CASSLNSGRYNEQFF. CDR3 nucleotides: TGTGCCAGCAGTCTCAATAGCGGGCGGTACAATGAGCAGTTCTTC.

This clone was seen more than once but under ten times. The gene calls are TRBV18 and TRBJ1-2; D is perhaps TRBD1 (6 bases). There are 16 residues in the CDR3. Trimming pared 1 base from V and 2 bases from J, leaving 14 bases between. CDR1 is KGHSH and CDR2 is LQKENI in the germline V gene. Here the CDR3 reads CASSPLNSGANYGYTF. CDR3 coding DNA: TGTGCCAGCTCACCACTTAACTCAGGGGCGAACTATGGCTACACCTTC.

In this sample, this clone turned up once. V gene TRBV10-1 combines with J gene TRBJ2-1; D remains unclear. With 5 bases removed from V and 4 bases from J, the gap between germline ends came to 6 bases. Germline V lookup: CDR1 WNHNN, CDR2 SYGVQD (reference sequence). The CDR3 runs 12 residues. CDR3 in amino acids: CASSWKYNEQFF. In DNA, the CDR3 is TGCGCCAGCAGTTGGAAGTACAATGAGCAGTTCTTC.

The genes are TRBV3-1 (or the pseudogene TRBV3-2) and TRBJ1-1; TRBD1 is a possible D gene (6 bases). Germline values: CDR1 LGHDT, CDR2 YNNKEL (reference sequence). Trimming took off 5 bases at V and 5 bases at J, with 18 bases between the two ends. CDR3 length: 15 residues. Here the CDR3 reads CASSGQRGGGTEAFF. CDR3 coding DNA: TGTGCCAGCAGCGGACAGAGGGGTGGTGGGACTGAAGCTTTCTTT.

The V and J genes are TRBV9 and TRBJ1-3; unclear D gene. The germline CDR1 and CDR2 sequences are SGDLS and YYNGEE. With 1 base removed from V and 0 bases from J, the gap between germline ends came to 11 bases. The CDR3 extends over 16 amino acids. The CDR3 here is CASSVSQIFSGNTIYF. The DNA for the CDR3 is TGTGCCAGCAGCGTATCTCAGATCTTCTCTGGAAACACCATATATTTT.

The V and J genes are TRBV5-5 and TRBJ2-7; 7 bases line up with TRBD1. CDR1 is SGHKS and CDR2 is YYEKEE in the germline V gene (reference sequence). The CDR3 spans 15 residues. V dropped 5 bases and J dropped 0; count of bases not matched to a gene: 8. The CDR3 sequence is CASRQGQTSSYEQYF. The CDR3 DNA reads TGTGCCAGCAGGCAGGGACAGACGAGCTCCTACGAGCAGTACTTC.

The chain employs TRBV5-1 and TRBJ2-7; either TRBD1 or TRBD2 may fit D (5 bases each). CDR3 length: 14 residues. From germline, CDR1 is SGHRS and CDR2 YFSETQ. Trimming took 5 bases from V and 5 from J, leaving 17 bases between them. The CDR3 DNA reads as TGCGCCAGCAGATCTATGAGGGGCCTCCACGAGCAGTACTTC. This encodes CASRSMRGLHEQYF.

The chain has TRBV4-1 and TRBJ2-7; possibly TRBD1 or TRBD2 for D (5 bases each). The CDR3 runs to 13 residues. The V and J ends lost 1 base and 7 bases respectively, with 11 bases between them. Germline CDR1 and CDR2: MGHRA and YSYEKL. CDR3 DNA: TGCGCCAGCAGCCAAGTGGGGGAACGGGAGCAGTACTTC. This codes for CASSQVGEREQYF.

The chain recombines TRBV4-2 with TRBJ2-5; perhaps TRBD2 as D (5 bases). Germline loops: CDR1 LGHNA, CDR2 YNFKEQ. The CDR3 has 14 amino acids. Trimming shortened V by 1 base and J by 0 bases, and 6 bases separated the two germline ends. CDR3 sequence (DNA): TGTGCCAGCAGCCAAGCAGCGGACCAAGAGACCCAGTACTTC. Its translation: CASSQAADQETQYF.